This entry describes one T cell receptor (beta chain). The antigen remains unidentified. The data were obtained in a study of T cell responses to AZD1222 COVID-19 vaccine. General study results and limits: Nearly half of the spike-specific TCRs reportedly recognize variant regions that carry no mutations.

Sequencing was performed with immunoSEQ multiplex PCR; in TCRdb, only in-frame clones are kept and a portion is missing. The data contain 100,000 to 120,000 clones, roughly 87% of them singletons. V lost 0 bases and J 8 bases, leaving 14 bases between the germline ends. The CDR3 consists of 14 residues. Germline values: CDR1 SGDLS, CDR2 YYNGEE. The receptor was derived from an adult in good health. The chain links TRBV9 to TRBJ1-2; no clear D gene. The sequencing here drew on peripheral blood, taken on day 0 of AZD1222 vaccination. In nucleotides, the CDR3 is TGTGCCAGCAGCGTAGCCCGGACGTCGGGAGGCTACACCTTC. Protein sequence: CASSVARTSGGYTF.